This paragraph covers one TCR beta chain sequence. Its antigen remains undetermined. Per-nucleotide qualities are absent, and no much larger clonotype sits a single base away. This sample is drawn from a study of vaccination and CD4 T cells after COVID-19 (dated 2022 in TCRdb). Describing the broader study: The convalescent cohort included six males and four females, with two Hispanic individuals, seven Caucasians, two Asians and one multiracial person. Memory CD4+ T cell crossreactivity between SARS-CoV-2 and common cold coronavirus spike proteins was assessed at the TCR clonotype level in an earlier paper using these donors. Post-vaccine blood samples were collected a median of about 66 days after the second vaccine dose, ranging from roughly 13 to 250 days. For stimulating the cultures, overlapping spike peptide pools were used, derived from SARS-CoV-2 as well as from the common cold coronaviruses HCoV-NL63, HCoV-OC43 and HCoV-229E. In fewer than 12 COVID-19 convalescent patients and 4 infection-naive healthy vaccine recipients, researchers compared the spike-specific CD4+ TCR repertoire from before mRNA vaccination with the repertoire from after. Each participant got two doses of either the Pfizer-BioNTech BNT162b2 vaccine (n=8) or the Moderna mRNA-1273 vaccine (n=2). As controls, cultures received a CEFX viral epitope pool (the positive control), an HIV-1 Nef peptide pool (the negative control), or no peptide at all. Post-COVID blood samples were collected from convalescent patients a median of roughly 100 days after diagnosis, with a range of roughly 35 to 170 days.

The sample's treatment or condition label, decoded: approximately nine-day PBMC culture with coronavirus spike peptide pools or control peptides (ViraFEST assay). CD4+ T cells from unexposed donors were collected before the COVID-19 pandemic (2011-2018). The ViraFEST assay, used in the study, expanded antigen-specific T cells with peptide pools and then identified the expanded clonotypes through TCR sequencing. Each well held 2.1 million or so PBMCs cultured in IMDM containing roughly 5.4% human AB serum and roughly 10 IU/ml IL-2, with 10 ug/ml peptide pools added. Half of the culture medium was replaced with fresh IL-2-containing medium on days 3 and 7. After around 11 days of culture, CD4+ T cells were isolated by negative selection using the EasySep CD4+ T cell isolation kit. As far as cell numbers permitted, CD4+ T cells from unexposed donors were tested for reactivity against SARS-CoV-2 S and N as well as four spike pools from common cold coronaviruses. PBMCs were separated from whole blood using Ficoll-Paque Plus gradient centrifugation and then either used fresh or cryopreserved at -140C. Triplicate wells were generally used for each culture condition. Leukapheresis product for the unexposed donors was purchased commercially.

Study-wide findings and limitations: The median count of SARS-CoV-2-reactive clonotypes went up from 20 to 25 after infection to about 41 after vaccination, although the change was not significant. Of the vaccine-specific clones found in convalescent patients, nearly all (304 of 307) were mono-reactive for SARS-CoV-2 spike instead of being cross-reactive with common cold coronaviruses. Among the post-vaccine SARS-CoV-2-reactive clones in convalescent patients, a median about 87% showed up only after vaccination, which suggests vaccine-specific priming. Relatively few convalescent patients were included in the study, and early timepoints after natural infection were not analyzed.

CDR1 is given as LGHNA and CDR2 as YSLEER, both from the germline V gene. The germline ends are 15 bases apart after V is trimmed by 0 bases and J by 3 bases. Spanning cysteine to phenylalanine, the CDR3 consists of 18 amino acids. Only CDR3 DNA remains: 54 bases, in frame from the first base. Library preparation was by PCR. At the Johns Hopkins FTIC core, DNA from the cultured CD4+ T cells underwent TCR sequencing with the Oncomine TCR Beta short-read assay. The QIAamp micro DNA kit was used to extract genomic DNA from the cultured CD4+ T cells. Oncomine TCR Beta libraries from cultured CD4+ T cells were pooled using unique dual indexes and sequenced on an Illumina iSeq 100. Per the source publication's procedure: Non-productive sequences were filtered out, and CDR3s that did not start with C, did not end with F or W, or were shorter than 7 amino acids were discarded. The MANAFEST web application was used to identify antigen-specific clonotypes by comparing peptide-stimulated wells against reference wells and other culture wells. To be called positive, a clone needed an FDR below 0.05, an odds ratio above 5, and a productive frequency above 0.1% in at least two of three replicate wells. Cross-reactive clonotypes were defined as significantly expanded in both SARS-CoV-2 spike wells and at least one common cold coronavirus spike condition. CDR3 homology was assessed with Levenshtein distances (stringdist) and unrooted phylogenetic trees (ape) in R version 3.6.1. TCRdb reworked the public reads: Q25 trimming with fastp, MiXCR clone assembly, productive beta chains retained. All rows with the same CDR3 protein become a single entry with the most common DNA and genes. TCRdb, rather than the study authors, made the V and J calls. Here the sample has approximately 7,600 distinct CDR3 sequences; about half occur a single time. The leading ten clones occupy roughly a sixth of the sample.

Sequenced: CD4+ T cells from blood, cultured in vitro. The TCR was taken from a human donor in good health. The V gene is TRBV4-3 and the J gene is TRBJ1-6, and the D gene may be TRBD1, 6 bases matching. The nucleotide sequence reads TGCGCCAGCAGCCAAGATCTTGGGGTGACAGGCTATAATTCACCCCTCCACTTT. Its translation reads: CASSQDLGVTGYNSPLHF.